A selection of T cell receptor beta chains follows, all from one sample in a study of metastatic and nonmetastatic thyroid tumors. TCRdb redid the clone calls on the PCR reads using MiXCR. The repertoire holds 11,000 or so clones, with about 37% as singletons. The sample was tumor tissue. The receptors stem from a female donor with papillary thyroid cancer or a benign thyroid nodule (not recorded which). Some clones in this sample may be carry-over from other donors' samples. CDR3s include the opening cysteine and the closing phenylalanine or tryptophan. Fields, in order: CDR3 DNA, CDR3 protein, D gene, J gene, clone size, CDR3 length, V gene. A D gene is named only where the DNA matches it firmly. Expanded clones are given a class, and other clones once, few, many or no size at all.

DNA: TGTGCCAGTAGTATTACAGGGGTCGAGGATGGCTACACCTTC
CDR3: CASSITGVEDGYTF
D: TRBD1
J: TRBJ1-2
size: few
length: 14
V: TRBV19

DNA: TGTGCCAGCAGCTTTTACAGGGAAATGAACACTGAAGCTTTCTTT
CDR3: CASSFYREMNTEAFF
D: NA
J: TRBJ1-1
size: NA
length: 15
V: TRBV6-1

DNA: TGTGCCAGCAGTCCCCAGGCCAGGATAGCATATGGCTACACCTTC
CDR3: CASSPQARIAYGYTF
D: NA
J: TRBJ1-2
size: large
length: 15
V: TRBV6-1

DNA: TGTGCCAGCAGTGAATATTCCTACGAGCAGTACTTC
CDR3: CASSEYSYEQYF
D: NA
J: TRBJ2-7
size: few
length: 12
V: TRBV6-1

DNA: TGCAGTGCTAGGTTCGGGAGTGGCCTTCAGAATGAGCAGTTCTTC
CDR3: CSARFGSGLQNEQFF
D: NA
J: TRBJ2-1
size: NA
length: 15
V: TRBV20-1

DNA: TGTGCCAGCAGCTTAATGGCAGCCACCGGGGAGCTGTTTTTT
CDR3: CASSLMAATGELFF
D: NA
J: TRBJ2-2
size: NA
length: 14
V: TRBV7-2

DNA: TGTGCCAGCAGTCTACCTAACCGAGGGACTGAAGCTTTCTTT
CDR3: CASSLPNRGTEAFF
D: NA
J: TRBJ1-1
size: few
length: 14
V: TRBV12-3/TRBV12-4

DNA: TGTGCCAGCAGGCGACTAGCGGGAGCCTACGAGCAGTACTTC
CDR3: CASRRLAGAYEQYF
D: TRBD2
J: TRBJ2-7
size: few
length: 14
V: TRBV28

DNA: TGTGCCAGCAGCCTAGAAGGGGGGGGCTCCACAGATACGCAGTATTTT
CDR3: CASSLEGGGSTDTQYF
D: NA
J: TRBJ2-3
size: NA
length: 16
V: TRBV6-1

DNA: TGCGCCAGCAGCTTGGCGGGCAACTCCTACGAGCAGTACTTC
CDR3: CASSLAGNSYEQYF
D: NA
J: TRBJ2-7
size: NA
length: 14
V: TRBV5-1

DNA: TGCAGTGCTAGAGGCGGTAACCACCAAGAGACCCAGTACTTC
CDR3: CSARGGNHQETQYF
D: NA
J: TRBJ2-5
size: NA
length: 14
V: TRBV20-1

DNA: TGTGCCAGCAGCGGACTAGCGGGGAACACCGGGGAGCTGTTTTTT
CDR3: CASSGLAGNTGELFF
D: TRBD2
J: TRBJ2-2
size: NA
length: 15
V: TRBV6-1

DNA: TGTGCCAGTAGCCCCGGATCGACAGGGGGCAACTATGGCTACACCTTC
CDR3: CASSPGSTGGNYGYTF
D: TRBD1
J: TRBJ1-2
size: NA
length: 16
V: TRBV6-2/TRBV6-3

DNA: TGTGCCAGCAGTTTAGGGCCCCCCTCCTACAATGAGCAGTTCTTC
CDR3: CASSLGPPSYNEQFF
D: NA
J: TRBJ2-1
size: few
length: 15
V: TRBV12-3/TRBV12-4

DNA: TGCGCCAGCAGTCTGGACTTGGGCTACGAGCAGTACTTC
CDR3: CASSLDLGYEQYF
D: NA
J: TRBJ2-7
size: few
length: 13
V: TRBV10-1

DNA: TGCGCCAGCAGCTCGGGACCGCAGAGCTCCTACGAGCAGTACTTC
CDR3: CASSSGPQSSYEQYF
D: NA
J: TRBJ2-7
size: NA
length: 15
V: TRBV5-1

DNA: TGCGCCAGCAGCTTACACCGGGGGGCGGGTGCAGATACGCAGTATTTT
CDR3: CASSLHRGAGADTQYF
D: NA
J: TRBJ2-3
size: NA
length: 16
V: TRBV5-1

DNA: TGTGCCAGTACAGAACAGGGCGGAAACACTGAAGCTTTCTTT
CDR3: CASTEQGGNTEAFF
D: NA
J: TRBJ1-1
size: NA
length: 14
V: TRBV19

DNA: TGCAGTCCCAGAGCACCGGGACACGCAAATTCACCCCTCCACTTT
CDR3: CSPRAPGHANSPLHF
D: NA
J: TRBJ1-6
size: few
length: 15
V: TRBV20-1

DNA: TGTGCCACCAGTGACCCAGGACACTATTATGGCTACACCTTC
CDR3: CATSDPGHYYGYTF
D: NA
J: TRBJ1-2
size: few
length: 14
V: TRBV24-1

DNA: TGTGCCAGCAGCCGGCGCGGCACAGATACGCAGTATTTT
CDR3: CASSRRGTDTQYF
D: NA
J: TRBJ2-3
size: NA
length: 13
V: TRBV5-6

DNA: TGCAGTGCTAGAGATTCTACGGACAGCTCCTACGAGCAGTACTTC
CDR3: CSARDSTDSSYEQYF
D: NA
J: TRBJ2-7
size: NA
length: 15
V: TRBV20-1

DNA: TGTGCCTTAAAGGGGACCGCGGCCCACGAGCAGTACTTC
CDR3: CALKGTAAHEQYF
D: NA
J: TRBJ2-7
size: NA
length: 13
V: TRBV28

DNA: TGTGCCACCAGTGAGGACAGGGGGCGAAAAGCTTTCTTT
CDR3: CATSEDRGRKAFF
D: TRBD1
J: TRBJ1-1
size: few
length: 13
V: TRBV24-1

DNA: TGTGCCAGCAGCCACACGTGGGAGGTCTCTGGAAACACCATATATTTT
CDR3: CASSHTWEVSGNTIYF
D: NA
J: TRBJ1-3
size: NA
length: 16
V: TRBV4-2

DNA: TGTGCCAGCAGTAACGCAGGCTTTGAAGCTTTCTTT
CDR3: CASSNAGFEAFF
D: NA
J: TRBJ1-1
size: few
length: 12
V: TRBV6-1

DNA: TGTGCCAGCAGGTGGAGCTCCTACAATGAGCAGTTCTTC
CDR3: CASRWSSYNEQFF
D: NA
J: TRBJ2-1
size: NA
length: 13
V: TRBV6-2/TRBV6-3

DNA: TGTGCCAGCAGTTTAGGAGAACCCCCCTACAATGAGCAGTTCTTC
CDR3: CASSLGEPPYNEQFF
D: NA
J: TRBJ2-1
size: NA
length: 15
V: TRBV27

DNA: TGCGCCAGCAGCCAAGGCCCGACCTACGAGCAGTACTTC
CDR3: CASSQGPTYEQYF
D: NA
J: TRBJ2-7
size: NA
length: 13
V: TRBV4-1

DNA: TGTGCCAGCAGCTTAGGGACAGGGCGTGAGCAGTTCTTC
CDR3: CASSLGTGREQFF
D: TRBD1
J: TRBJ2-1
size: NA
length: 13
V: TRBV13

DNA: TGTGCCAGCAGCTTAGCGTTGGCGAGCACAGATACGCAGTATTTT
CDR3: CASSLALASTDTQYF
D: NA
J: TRBJ2-3
size: NA
length: 15
V: TRBV7-6

DNA: TGTGCCAGCAGCTTAGGGGGCGCCTTGAATGAGCAGTTCTTC
CDR3: CASSLGGALNEQFF
D: TRBD1
J: TRBJ2-1
size: NA
length: 14
V: TRBV5-4

DNA: TGTGCCAGCAGCTTACGGGCGGGACTCACAGATACGCAGTATTTT
CDR3: CASSLRAGLTDTQYF
D: NA
J: TRBJ2-3
size: once
length: 15
V: TRBV7-3

DNA: TGTGCCTGGAGTGTAGGGGTTGGGGCCAACGTCCTGACTTTC
CDR3: CAWSVGVGANVLTF
D: NA
J: TRBJ2-6
size: NA
length: 14
V: TRBV30

DNA: TGTGCCAGCAGTTTACTGGGGTTCTATGGCTACACCTTC
CDR3: CASSLLGFYGYTF
D: NA
J: TRBJ1-2
size: NA
length: 13
V: TRBV28

DNA: TGTGCCAGCAGCGTCCGGGACAGCTCCTACGAGCAGTACTTC
CDR3: CASSVRDSSYEQYF
D: TRBD1
J: TRBJ2-7
size: NA
length: 14
V: TRBV7-2

DNA: TGCGCCAGCAGCTCAGGACTTCCCACAGATACGCAGTATTTT
CDR3: CASSSGLPTDTQYF
D: NA
J: TRBJ2-3
size: NA
length: 14
V: TRBV5-1

DNA: TGTGCCAGCGCCCCCCTAGCGGGCCTCACAGATACGCAGTATTTT
CDR3: CASAPLAGLTDTQYF
D: TRBD2
J: TRBJ2-3
size: NA
length: 15
V: TRBV6-1

DNA: TGCGCCAGCAGCCTGGACGTGGAGAGTGAAGCTTTCTTT
CDR3: CASSLDVESEAFF
D: NA
J: TRBJ1-1
size: NA
length: 13
V: TRBV5-1

DNA: TGTGCCAGCAGTTTAGCGGCTCTCGGGCTTCAGCCCCAGCATTTT
CDR3: CASSLAALGLQPQHF
D: NA
J: TRBJ1-5
size: few
length: 15
V: TRBV12-3/TRBV12-4

DNA: TGTGCCAGCAGTTACAGAGGGACCGGGGAGCTGTTTTTT
CDR3: CASSYRGTGELFF
D: NA
J: TRBJ2-2
size: few
length: 13
V: TRBV12-3/TRBV12-4

DNA: TGTGCCAGCAGCTTCCCCGGGGCCGGGGGCACTGAAGCTTTCTTT
CDR3: CASSFPGAGGTEAFF
D: NA
J: TRBJ1-1
size: NA
length: 15
V: TRBV5-5

DNA: TGCAGCGTTGTCGGCAGGAACACCGGGGAGCTGTTTTTT
CDR3: CSVVGRNTGELFF
D: NA
J: TRBJ2-2
size: NA
length: 13
V: TRBV29-1

DNA: TGTGCCTGGAGCGAGACAGTAAACTATGGCTACACCTTC
CDR3: CAWSETVNYGYTF
D: NA
J: TRBJ1-2
size: NA
length: 13
V: TRBV30